Listed here are 15 T cell receptor beta chains from one sample, sequenced in a study of regulatory T cells in long-lasting Graves disease. With iRepertoire HTBI primers and Arm-PCR of CDR3 regions, TCR beta libraries were built. TCRdb re-called the multiplex PCR reads through MiXCR, storing one row per CDR3 protein. The sample yields fewer than 550,000 distinct CDR3 sequences, roughly 15% seen once. The time point: newly diagnosed GD, antithyroid drugs for less than 3 months. The authors made the TCR library using RNA they extracted from PBMCs. The sample was also linked to a second study, of T cells in Graves' hyperthyroidism and ophthalmopathy.

This sample comprised peripheral blood mononuclear cells (PBMCs), obtained at new diagnosis, from a patient treated with antithyroid drugs. These receptors all stem from a woman aged 18-29 years with Graves disease.

This clonotype was picked up many times. This chain links TRBV18 with TRBJ2-3; D is uncertain. The germline gives CDR1 KGHSH, CDR2 LQKENI. The CDR3 extends over 14 amino acids. With 0 bases removed from V and 4 bases from J, the gap between germline ends came to 8 bases. The CDR3 DNA reads TGTGCCAGCTCACCACCGATCCGGGCAGATACGCAGTATTTT. This sequence encodes CASSPPIRADTQYF. The full variable domain, rest sourced from reference TRBV18 and TRBJ2-3, is NAGVMQNPRHLVRRRGQEARLRCSPMKGHSHVYWYRQLPEEGLKFMVYLQKENIIDESGMPKERFSAEFPKEGPSILRIQQVVRGDSAAYFCASSPPIRADTQYFGPGTRLTVL.

This clonotype was picked up many times. This sequence joins TRBV5-1 and TRBJ1-2; tentative D call: TRBD1 (6 bases). V lost 0 bases and J 6 bases, leaving 9 bases between the germline ends. The length of the CDR3 is 13 residues. CDR1 SGHRS and CDR2 YFSETQ come from the germline V gene. CDR3 region: CASSLVGANGYTF. The CDR3 bases are TGCGCCAGCAGCTTGGTGGGGGCAAATGGCTACACCTTC.

This clonotype was recorded many times. The rearrangement links TRBV6-2 or TRBV6-3 to TRBJ2-1; 12 bases line up with TRBD2. V was clipped by 5 bases and J by 4 bases; unmatched bases: 12. Looked up from germline, CDR1 is MNHEY and CDR2 is SVGEGT. CDR3 length: 18 amino acids. CDR3 coding DNA: TGTGCCAGCAGTAACCTCGCTAGCGGGAGGGCCAGGTACAATGAGCAGTTCTTC. Translating it yields CASSNLASGRARYNEQFF.

As for this clonotype: A much larger clone differs by one base, so this may be a read error. The genes are TRBV2 and TRBJ1-1; D is unclear. Germline CDR1 SNHLY, CDR2 FYNNEI. The CDR3 has 13 amino acids. CDR3 residues: CASSEERGLEALF. The CDR3 nucleotides are TGTGCCAGCAGTGAAGAGCGGGGTCTTGAAGCTCTCTTT.

This clonotype was found once. V gene TRBV20-1 combines with J gene TRBJ2-5; TRBD1 might be the D (5 bases). The V and J ends lost 0 bases and 4 bases respectively, with 15 bases between them. This CDR3 is 15 amino acids long. Germline V lookup: CDR1 DFQATT, CDR2 SNEGSKA (reference sequence). The CDR3 bases are TGCAGTGCTAGAGACGAAAGGGCAGGGCGAGAGACCCAGTACTTC. The encoded protein is CSARDERAGRETQYF.

The chain has TRBV12-3 or TRBV12-4 and TRBJ1-3; possibly TRBD1 for D (5 bases). Between the trimmed V and J ends, which lost 3 bases and 4 bases, there was a span of 13 bases. The CDR3 has 15 residues. CDR3 protein: CASSFPRANGNTIYF. The CDR3 nucleotides read TGTGCCAGCAGTTTCCCCAGGGCCAACGGAAACACCATATATTTT.

The chain couples TRBV7-3 to TRBJ2-2, with 14 bases lining up with TRBD2. Germline V gives CDR1 SGHTA, CDR2 FQGTGA. V trimming: 3 bases; J trimming: 5 bases; junction bases outside the gene matches: 2. This CDR3 comprises 16 residues. The CDR3 region is CASSFGLAGGTGELFF. The CDR3 coding sequence is TGTGCCAGCAGCTTTGGACTAGCGGGGGGAACCGGGGAGCTGTTTTTT.

This clonotype occurred many times. The chain employs TRBV14 and TRBJ2-7; no firm D call. This CDR3 has 12 amino acids. Trimming pared 2 bases from V and 3 bases from J, leaving 5 bases between. Looked up from germline, CDR1 is SGHDN and CDR2 is FVKESK. CDR3 sequence: CASSQPNYEQYF. The CDR3 DNA follows: TGTGCCAGCAGCCAACCAAACTACGAGCAGTACTTC.

Note on this clonotype: A far larger clone lies a single base away; this is likely a read error. The rearrangement uses TRBV20-1 and TRBJ2-7; 12 bases are shared with TRBD2. This CDR3 region has 14 residues. The germline V gene encodes CDR1 DFQATT and CDR2 SNEGSKA (reference sequence). Trimming at V came to 1 base and at J to 7 bases, leaving 5 bases not matched to a gene. The CDR3 DNA sequence: TGCAGTGCTAGAGTTTGGACTAGCGGGAATGAGCAGTACTTC. This codes for CSARVWTSGNEQYF.

This clonotype was detected many times. V and J are TRBV2 and TRBJ2-3; D remains unclear. Per the germline V gene, CDR1 is SNHLY and CDR2 is FYNNEI. Trimming stripped 4 bases from V and 4 bases from J, with 9 bases between. There are 13 residues in the CDR3. CDR3: CASSGTESDTQYF. The CDR3 nucleotides read TGTGCCAGCAGTGGAACAGAATCAGATACGCAGTATTTT.

Many counts were recorded for this clonotype. V and J are TRBV28 and TRBJ2-3, with 7 bases identical to TRBD2. CDR3 length: 17 residues. Trimming took 3 bases from V and 3 from J; bases not matched to a gene: 12. Per germline, CDR1 MDHEN and CDR2 SYDVKM. Here the CDR3 reads CASSFLSGGSKTDTQYF. DNA of the CDR3: TGTGCCAGCAGTTTTTTATCGGGAGGTTCGAAGACAGATACGCAGTATTTT.

A few counts support this clonotype. The V gene is TRBV19, the J gene TRBJ2-3; weak D call: TRBD2 (6 bases). In germline, CDR1 is LNHDA, CDR2 SQIVND (reference sequence). Trimming removed 3 bases at V and 6 bases at J, with 16 bases between. The CDR3 loop spans 15 amino acids. The CDR3 reads CASSIRRAMADTQYF. CDR3 bases: TGTGCCAGTAGTATTCGGAGGGCCATGGCGGATACGCAGTATTTT.

V usage is TRBV10-3 and J usage is TRBJ1-1, with a weak D call TRBD1 (6 bases). This CDR3 is built from 14 residues. V lost 6 bases and J lost 1, with 12 bases in between. Germline values: CDR1 ENHRY, CDR2 SYGVKD. The CDR3 is CAIRDGTTNTEAFF. The CDR3 DNA reads as TGTGCCATCAGAGACGGGACAACGAACACTGAAGCTTTCTTT.

This clonotype was found many times. The CDR3: CASRSLLEGSEQFF. As DNA, the CDR3 is TGTGCCAGCAGATCCCTCCTGGAGGGTAGTGAGCAGTTCTTC. The chain recombines TRBV7-2 with TRBJ2-1, with D perhaps TRBD2 (6 bases). This CDR3 has 14 residues. The germline V gene encodes CDR1 SGHTA and CDR2 FQGNSA. V lost 6 bases to trimming and J lost 9 bases, with 18 bases between them.

This clonotype has a count of ten or more. The chain combines TRBV5-8 with TRBJ1-5; D is possibly TRBD1 (6 bases). This CDR3 spans 15 amino acids. V was clipped by 3 bases and J by 5 bases, with 15 bases between them. Germline V CDR1 and CDR2: SGHTS, YDEGEE. The chain's CDR3 is CASSSTGMGHQPQHF. CDR3 DNA sequence: TGTGCCAGCAGCTCGACAGGTATGGGGCATCAGCCCCAGCATTTT.